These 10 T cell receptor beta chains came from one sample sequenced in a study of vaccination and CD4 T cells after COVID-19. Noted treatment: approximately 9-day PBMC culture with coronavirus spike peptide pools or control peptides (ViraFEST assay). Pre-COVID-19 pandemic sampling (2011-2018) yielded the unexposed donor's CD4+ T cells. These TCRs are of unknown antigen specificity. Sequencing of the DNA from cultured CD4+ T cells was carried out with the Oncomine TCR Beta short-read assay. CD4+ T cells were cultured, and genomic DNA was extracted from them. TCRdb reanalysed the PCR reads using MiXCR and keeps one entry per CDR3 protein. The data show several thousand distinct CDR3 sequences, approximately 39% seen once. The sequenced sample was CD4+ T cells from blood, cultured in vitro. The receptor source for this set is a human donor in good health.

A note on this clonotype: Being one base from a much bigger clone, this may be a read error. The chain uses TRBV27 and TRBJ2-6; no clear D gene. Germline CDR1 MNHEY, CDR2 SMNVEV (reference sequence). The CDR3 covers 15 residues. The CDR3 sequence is CGSTLDNSGANVLTF. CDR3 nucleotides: TGTGGCAGCACCCTAGACAACTCTGGGGCCAACGTCCTGACTTTC.

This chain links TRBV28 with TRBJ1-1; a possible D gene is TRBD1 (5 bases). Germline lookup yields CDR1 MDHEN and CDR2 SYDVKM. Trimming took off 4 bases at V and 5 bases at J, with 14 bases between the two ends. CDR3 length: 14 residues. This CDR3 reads CASSSQGRSTEAFF. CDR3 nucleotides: TGTGCCAGCAGTTCGCAGGGAAGATCAACTGAAGCTTTCTTT.

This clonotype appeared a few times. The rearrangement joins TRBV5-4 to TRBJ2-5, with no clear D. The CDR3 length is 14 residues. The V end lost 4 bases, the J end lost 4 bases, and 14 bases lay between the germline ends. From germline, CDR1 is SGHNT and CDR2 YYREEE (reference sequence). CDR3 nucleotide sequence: TGTGCCAGCAGCCCGGGTCGATCGGGAGAGACCCAGTACTTC. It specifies CASSPGRSGETQYF.

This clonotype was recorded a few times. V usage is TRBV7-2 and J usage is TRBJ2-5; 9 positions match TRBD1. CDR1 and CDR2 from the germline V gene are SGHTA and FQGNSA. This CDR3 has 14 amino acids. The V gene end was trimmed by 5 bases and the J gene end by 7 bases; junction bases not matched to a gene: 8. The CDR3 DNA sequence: TGTGCCAGCAGCCAAGGGGCGGGACAGGGGACCCAGTACTTC. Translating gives CASSQGAGQGTQYF.

The CDR3 spells CARSLETQYF. Written as DNA, the CDR3 is TGTGCCAGAAGCTTGGAGACCCAGTACTTC. J is TRBJ2-5 and V is TRBV5-3; D gene ambiguous. TRBV5-3 is noted as an ORF with a role that remains uncertain. V lost 0 bases and J lost 6, with 0 bases in between. This CDR3 is built from 10 residues.

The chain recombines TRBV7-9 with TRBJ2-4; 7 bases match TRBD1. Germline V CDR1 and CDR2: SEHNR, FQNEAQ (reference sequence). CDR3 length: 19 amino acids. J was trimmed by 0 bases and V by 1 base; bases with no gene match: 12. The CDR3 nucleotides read TGTGCCAGCAGCTTAGTAATTTTTCGACAGGGCCTAGCCAAAAACATTCAGTACTTC. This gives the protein CASSLVIFRQGLAKNIQYF.

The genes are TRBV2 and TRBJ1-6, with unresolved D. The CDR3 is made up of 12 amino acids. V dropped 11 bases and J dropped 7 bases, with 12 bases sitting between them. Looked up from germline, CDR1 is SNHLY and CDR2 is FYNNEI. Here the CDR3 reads CAGIGRNSPLHF. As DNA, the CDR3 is TGTGCCGGCATCGGGCGGAATTCACCCCTCCACTTT.

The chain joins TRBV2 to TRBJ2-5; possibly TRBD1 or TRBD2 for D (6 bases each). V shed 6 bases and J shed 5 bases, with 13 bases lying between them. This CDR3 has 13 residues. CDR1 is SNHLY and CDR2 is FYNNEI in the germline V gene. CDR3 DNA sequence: TGTGCCAGCAGGTCGGGGGCCCCCGAGACCCAGTACTTC. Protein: CASRSGAPETQYF.

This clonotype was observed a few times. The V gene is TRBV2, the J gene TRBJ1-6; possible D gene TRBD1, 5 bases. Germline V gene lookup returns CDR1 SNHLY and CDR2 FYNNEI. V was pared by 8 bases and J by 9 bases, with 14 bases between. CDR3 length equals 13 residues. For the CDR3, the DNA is TGTGCCAGCGGGGGGACGGGGAGTTCACCCCTCCACTTT. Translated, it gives CASGGTGSSPLHF.

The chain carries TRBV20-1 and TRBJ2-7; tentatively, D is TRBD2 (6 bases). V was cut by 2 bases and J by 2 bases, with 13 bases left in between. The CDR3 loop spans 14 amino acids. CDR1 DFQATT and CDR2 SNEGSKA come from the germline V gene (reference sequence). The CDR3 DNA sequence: TGCAGTGCTAGAAATCGCGGGGCGGCCTACGAGCAGTACTTC. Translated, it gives CSARNRGAAYEQYF.